The 25 T cell receptor beta chains in this list originate from one sample, sequenced in a study of blood T cell repertoires in COVID-19. Sequenced by immunoSEQ multiplex PCR; TCRdb stores in-frame clones only, minus some. The profile shows about 170,000 clones, 84% of them singletons. The sequencing sample was made of peripheral blood. Source of these receptors: a man aged 18-30 years with active or convalescent COVID-19.

This chain uses TRBV3-1 (or the pseudogene TRBV3-2) with TRBJ2-2, with TRBD1 matching 9 bases. Germline V CDR1 and CDR2: LGHDT, YNNKEL (reference sequence). The CDR3 runs 15 residues. Losses at the gene ends were 4 bases for V and 5 bases for J; bases not matched to a gene: 5. The CDR3 region is CASSRGQGWTGELFF. CDR3 nucleotides: TGTGCCAGCAGCCGCGGACAGGGGTGGACCGGGGAGCTGTTTTTT.

This chain uses TRBV7-3 with TRBJ2-3; 11 bases are a match to TRBD2. CDR1 is SGHTA, CDR2 FQGTGA, per germline. The trim removed 5 bases at V and 7 bases at J, leaving 11 bases unmatched. The CDR3 contains 16 residues. The CDR3 nucleotides are TGTGCCAGCAGCGAACCGGGACTAGCGGAGGGGAATACGCAGTATTTT. This codes for CASSEPGLAEGNTQYF.

J is TRBJ1-1 and V is TRBV6-5; no reliable D call. The CDR3 runs to 14 residues. The germline V gene has CDR1 MNHEY and CDR2 SVGAGI. Deletions cut 8 bases from V and 1 base from J, with 14 bases between. As DNA, the CDR3 is TGTGCCAGCTTGTCGAGGAATCCGAACACTGAAGCTTTCTTT. Translated, it gives CASLSRNPNTEAFF.

In DNA form, the CDR3 reads TGTGCCAGCAGAACCGGGACAGTATTTCAAGAGACCCAGTACTTC. This gives the protein CASRTGTVFQETQYF. The chain carries TRBV6-5 and TRBJ2-5; the match to TRBD1 covers 7 bases. Germline V gene data show CDR1 as MNHEY and CDR2 as SVGAGI. There are 15 residues in the CDR3. J was trimmed by 2 bases and V by 6 bases; bases with no gene match: 9.

The chain uses TRBV5-4 and TRBJ2-3; 7 bases line up with TRBD2. The V segment lost 2 bases and the J segment 3 bases; nucleotides outside the gene matches: 3. The CDR3 runs to 14 residues. Germline CDR1 and CDR2: SGHNT and YYREEE (reference sequence). The CDR3 region has the DNA TGTGCCAGCAGCTTCTTTAGCGGGACAGATACGCAGTATTTT. It translates to CASSFFSGTDTQYF. The full variable domain, its missing parts supplied by reference TRBV5-4 and TRBJ2-3, is ETGVTQSPTHLIKTRGQQVTLRCSSQSGHNTVSWYQQALGQGPQFIFQYYREEENGRGNFPPRFSGLQFPNYSSELNVNALELDDSALYLCASSFFSGTDTQYFGPGTRLTVL.

This clone has just one count. This sequence joins TRBV9 and TRBJ1-6; 8 bases line up with TRBD1. The CDR3 length is 14 residues. CDR1 and CDR2 (germline): SGDLS, YYNGEE. V shed 3 bases and J 8 bases; nucleotides not matched to a gene: 4. The CDR3 here is CASSEGQGYSPLHF. In DNA, the CDR3 is TGTGCCAGCAGCGAAGGACAGGGCTATTCACCCCTCCACTTT.

V usage is TRBV6-4 and J usage is TRBJ1-5; a possible D gene is TRBD1 (6 bases). CDR3 size: 18 residues. Germline CDR1 and CDR2: MRHNA and SNTAGT. Trimming cost V 7 bases and J 2 bases, with 24 bases left between them. The CDR3 nucleotides read TGTGCCAGCATAGCAGACCCCGGACAGTATCTTGGCAATCAGCCCCAGCATTTT. This encodes CASIADPGQYLGNQPQHF.

The J gene is TRBJ2-2, the V gene TRBV7-9, with D unresolved. The CDR3 sequence is 13 residues long. Germline CDR1 reads SEHNR; CDR2 reads FQNEAQ (reference sequence). The ends were cut back, 1 base at V and 7 bases at J, with 7 bases in the middle. The CDR3, as DNA: TGTGCCAGCAGCTTAGTGAGTCTCGGGGAGCTGTTTTTT. It translates to CASSLVSLGELFF.

The chain couples TRBV7-9 to TRBJ2-5; TRBD2 is a possible D gene (6 bases). This CDR3 has 15 residues. Germline assignment: CDR1 SEHNR and CDR2 FQNEAQ (reference sequence). V was pared by 5 bases and J by 2 bases, with 15 bases between. The chain's CDR3 is CASSPVGGVQETQYF. CDR3 nucleotide sequence: TGTGCCAGCAGCCCAGTAGGAGGGGTTCAAGAGACCCAGTACTTC. The variable domain in full, completed from reference TRBV7-9 and TRBJ2-5, reads DTGVSQNPRHKITKRGQNVTFRCDPISEHNRLYWYRQTLGQGPEFLTYFQNEAQLEKSRLLSDRFSAERPKGSFSTLEIQRTEQGDSAMYLCASSPVGGVQETQYFGPGTRLLVL.

The V gene is TRBV3-1 (or the pseudogene TRBV3-2), the J gene TRBJ2-5; possible D gene TRBD2, 6 bases. CDR1 is LGHDT and CDR2 is YNNKEL in the germline V gene (reference sequence). Trimming cost V 4 bases and J 5 bases, with 17 bases left between them. The CDR3 is made up of 15 amino acids. This chain's CDR3 is CASSRSFRSGETQYF. CDR3 sequence (DNA): TGTGCCAGCAGCCGAAGTTTTCGGAGCGGGGAGACCCAGTACTTC.

V and J are TRBV27 and TRBJ2-7; D gene unclear. Trimming removed 2 bases from V and 3 bases from J, with 8 bases in between. The CDR3 is made up of 13 amino acids. Germline-derived CDR1 and CDR2 are MNHEY and SMNVEV (reference sequence). The CDR3 region has the DNA TGTGCCAGCAGTTTAGGCGGCCTCTACGAGCAGTACTTC. Translating it yields CASSLGGLYEQYF.

V is TRBV6-6 and J is TRBJ1-2; 9 bases match TRBD1. The V and J ends lost 7 bases and 6 bases, in that order; junction bases with no gene match: 6. The germline V gene has CDR1 MNHNY and CDR2 SVGAGI (reference sequence). This CDR3 contains 13 residues. This CDR3 reads CASNPGQGNGYTF. In DNA form, the CDR3 reads TGTGCCAGCAATCCGGGACAGGGAAATGGCTACACCTTC.

This clone was detected a few times. The chain links TRBV11-2 to TRBJ1-6; D is unclear. V was pared by 5 bases and J by 10 bases, with 12 bases between. From germline, CDR1 is SGHAT and CDR2 FQNNGV. This CDR3 has 13 amino acids. The CDR3 coding sequence is TGTGCCAGCAGCATCGGAGGTCACTCACCCCTCCACTTT. The encoded protein is CASSIGGHSPLHF.

The chain joins TRBV5-4 to TRBJ2-7; 8 bases align to TRBD2. Losses at the gene ends were 7 bases for V and 0 bases for J; bases not matched to a gene: 6. The CDR3 has 14 amino acids. From germline, CDR1 is SGHNT and CDR2 YYREEE (reference sequence). In DNA form, the CDR3 reads TGTGCCAGCGGGCGGGAGGTCGACTCCTACGAGCAGTACTTC. This gives the protein CASGREVDSYEQYF.

The DNA of the CDR3 is TGTGCCATCAGTGTCCCCGGGACAGGGAAAGAGACCCAGTACTTC. Its translation: CAISVPGTGKETQYF. The V gene is TRBV10-3, the J gene TRBJ2-5; 9 bases map to TRBD1. Germline-derived CDR1 and CDR2 are ENHRY and SYGVKD. V shed 4 bases, J shed 3 bases, and the junction held 6 bases outside the gene matches. The CDR3 runs to 15 residues.

The genes are TRBV7-6 and TRBJ2-6; the match to TRBD1 covers 9 bases. Germline assignment: CDR1 SGHVS and CDR2 FNYEAQ. CDR3 length equals 16 residues. Unmatched junction bases numbered 4, after V lost 4 bases and J lost 3 bases. CDR3 nucleotides: TGTGCCAGCAGCTACAACAGGGGGCGTGGGGCCAACGTCCTGACTTTC. Its translation is CASSYNRGRGANVLTF.

The CDR3 coding sequence is TGTGCCAGCAGCACTAGAACCAATGAGCAGTTCTTC. Residues: CASSTRTNEQFF. J is TRBJ2-1 and V is TRBV11-3; a weak D match, TRBD2 (5 bases). This CDR3 region has 12 residues. The germline gives CDR1 SGHNT, CDR2 YENEEA. V lost 5 bases, J lost 6 bases, and 8 bases lay in between. The variable domain in full, completed from reference TRBV11-3 and TRBJ2-1, reads EAGVVQSPRYKIIEKKQPVAFWCNPISGHNTLYWYLQNLGQGPELLIRYENEEAVDDSQLPKDRFSAERLKGVDSTLKIQPAELGDSAVYLCASSTRTNEQFFGPGTRLTVL.

CDR3 in DNA: TGTGCCAGCAGCGTCTTGGAAAGGGGCAACTATGGCTACACCTTC. Residues: CASSVLERGNYGYTF. This chain links TRBV9 with TRBJ1-2; D is perhaps TRBD1 (5 bases). V was trimmed by 2 bases and J by 2 bases, leaving 13 bases between them. This CDR3 comprises 15 residues. From germline, CDR1 is SGDLS and CDR2 YYNGEE.

The V call is TRBV5-6, the J call TRBJ1-5; D might be TRBD1 (6 bases). Deletions cut 3 bases from V and 3 bases from J, with 16 bases between. The germline V gene has CDR1 SGHDT and CDR2 YYEEEE. The length of the CDR3 is 16 residues. The CDR3 loop reads CASSSGTGLYNQPQHF. CDR3 in DNA: TGTGCCAGCAGCTCCGGAACAGGGTTATACAATCAGCCCCAGCATTTT.

V usage is TRBV19 and J usage is TRBJ1-4, with TRBD1 matching 9 bases. The V segment lost 9 bases and the J segment 7 bases; nucleotides outside the gene matches: 9. CDR3 length equals 14 residues. In germline, CDR1 is LNHDA, CDR2 SQIVND (reference sequence). CDR3 loop: CASRRTGDSEKLFF. CDR3 nucleotides: TGTGCCAGCCGCCGGACAGGGGATAGTGAAAAACTGTTTTTT. The variable domain in full, completed from reference TRBV19 and TRBJ1-4, reads DGGITQSPKYLFRKEGQNVTLSCEQNLNHDAMYWYRQDPGQGLRLIYYSQIVNDFQKGDIAEGYSVSREKKESFPLTVTSAQKNPTAFYLCASRRTGDSEKLFFGSGTQLSVL.

The chain recombines TRBV6-4 with TRBJ1-6, with 7 bases matching TRBD1. This CDR3 comprises 13 residues. J was trimmed by 10 bases and V by 2 bases; bases with no gene match: 2. The germline V gene encodes CDR1 MRHNA and CDR2 SNTAGT. The CDR3 reads CASSDGTASPLHF. CDR3 nucleotide sequence: TGTGCCAGCAGTGACGGGACAGCATCACCCCTCCACTTT.

The chain uses TRBV29-1 and TRBJ1-1; a weak D match, TRBD1 (5 bases). Germline V gene sequence: CDR1 SQVTM, CDR2 ANQGSEA. Trimming took off 2 bases at V and 4 bases at J, with 20 bases between the two ends. The CDR3 has 16 amino acids. The CDR3 sequence: CSVESRQPGRSTEAFF. The CDR3 nucleotides are TGCAGCGTTGAAAGTCGACAGCCTGGGCGGAGCACTGAAGCTTTCTTT.

This clone was counted a few times. The DNA of the CDR3 is TGTGCCAGCAGCTTGACCGGGACAGACACCTACACTAACTATGGCTACACCTTC. Amino acid sequence: CASSLTGTDTYTNYGYTF. The V and J genes are TRBV13 and TRBJ1-2; TRBD1 matches 7 bases. CDR3 length: 18 amino acids. Per the germline V gene, CDR1 is PRHDT and CDR2 is FYEKMQ (reference sequence). The V segment lost 3 bases and the J segment 0 bases; nucleotides outside the gene matches: 13.

V gene TRBV5-4 combines with J gene TRBJ2-2, with TRBD2 identical over 11 bases. J lost 3 bases, V lost 4 bases, and 5 bases had no gene match. This CDR3 has 16 residues. Germline V gene lookup returns CDR1 SGHNT and CDR2 YYREEE (reference sequence). In nucleotides, the CDR3 is TGTGCCAGCAGCGATTTAGCGGGAGGGGACACCGGGGAGCTGTTTTTT. It translates to CASSDLAGGDTGELFF.

This clone was counted once. Mismatch with germline at one junction end may stem from a read error. CDR3 DNA: TGTGCCACCAGTAGAGGAGACAGTAGCAATCAGCCCCAGCATTTT. The encoded protein is CATSRGDSSNQPQHF. The V gene is TRBV15, the J gene TRBJ1-5; tentative D call: TRBD1 (5 bases). CDR1 is LNHNV, CDR2 YYDKDF, per germline (reference sequence). The CDR3 extends over 15 amino acids.